The T cell receptor (beta chain) under discussion was sequenced for a study of cytomegalovirus exposure and HLA in healthy donors (dated by TCRdb to 2015 to 2018). About the study as a whole: According to an earlier analysis of several hundred of the donors, about 179 million T cells yielded some 120 million unique TCR beta sequences and approximately 300 Gb of sequence data. About 320 gigabases of sequencing data and approximately 85 million unique TCR sequences were included in an early release covering over 600 HLA-typed donors. The genetic ancestry cluster associated with self-reported Caucasian donors included 81% of the approximately 400 genotyped donors. The study aimed to test whether signatures of past pathogen exposure could be identified by cataloging public T cell receptors. The T cell repertoires of 670 or so subjects were profiled by immunosequencing and related to cytomegalovirus serostatus. Besides the first cohort of hundreds of subjects, a separate validation cohort made up of around 120 different subjects was used. The study combined high-throughput TCR immunosequencing, statistical association of individual TCRs with disease status, and machine learning to predict cytomegalovirus infection status. To study patterns of TCR occurrence, a later analysis re-analyzed previously published TCR beta repertoires from around 660 donors and added high-resolution HLA genotyping. In the later analysis, no new phenotypic data were used to find candidate immune exposures; instead, reliance was placed on TCR beta sequences and their occurrence across donors. An earlier analysis of 587 of the donors used high-throughput TCR beta sequencing to judge whether each TCR beta V gene segment behaved as functional or pseudogenic. Alongside the repertoire data, information on donor age, sex, ethnicity and CMV serostatus was compiled. In a later genetic analysis, genome-wide SNP genotypes for 398 of the 666 donors were used, and that subset was treated as a discovery cohort. Every repertoire in the discovery cohort had been generated on one and the same sequencing platform. HLA typing included class I and class II loci at four-digit resolution. Typing coverage differed by locus: A, B, C, DRB1 and DQB1 were typed in roughly 620-630 donors, DQA1 in 522, DPA1 in some 610, and DPB1 in 472. Because of strong linkage in the cohort, roughly five DR-DQ haplotypes were treated as single units for association and clustering. On average, about 200,000 unique TCR beta nucleotide sequences were sequenced per donor among a few hundred genotyped donors of the cohort, with 15% to 20% of those sequences being non-productive. Paper-wide results and their limitations: Strong co-occurrence of HLA alleles, especially DR and DQ, made assigning TCR associations to individual alleles difficult. In a later analysis, TCR association rates were found to vary across HLA loci, with the most associated TCRs seen for DRB1 alleles and the fewest for HLA-C alleles. A further reported finding was that TCR beta sequences accurately predicted the HLA-A and HLA-B alleles for most subjects in the first cohort. Only TCR beta chains were sequenced in this cohort, and the absence of alpha or paired-chain data limited detectable features. Because HLA typing was unavailable for some donors at each locus, only the typed subset was used in association tests. Correlated functional status among segregating V segments might reflect linkage disequilibrium, but an unknown experimental factor could not be ruled out. A group of highly shared sequence variants was considered likely to be a technical artifact of the sequencing pipeline. In a later analysis, HLA-associated TCR beta chains were found to be more clonally expanded and to have lower generation probabilities than equally common non-associated chains. The authors suggested that the approach could potentially be generalized to other disease states and immunological phenotypes. Presence/absence analyses assumed roughly uniform sequencing depth across donors, an assumption that may not hold. In a later analysis, several top co-occurrence clusters were reported to appear linked to parvovirus B19, influenza, CMV and Epstein-Barr virus. An earlier analysis of roughly 570 of the donors showed that most TCR beta V segments appeared in productive rearrangements either about 87% or about 30% of the time, which broadly matched IMGT annotations. V-gene and J-gene trimming of TCR beta chains was associated with a missense DCLRE1C variant in a later genetic analysis, and the association was replicated in an independent cohort. A total of fewer than 200 TCR beta chains were listed by the study as associated with cytomegalovirus. In a later analysis, 16,951 TCR beta sequences were associated with specific HLA alleles at a false discovery rate of 0.05. Most TCR sequences were observed very rarely across donors, whereas some public TCRs were present in many individuals. Immune exposure information for the cohort was limited to CMV serostatus. According to a later analysis, most CMV-associated TCR beta chains appeared to be HLA-restricted, and the HLA associations seemed to be driven largely by CMV exposure. Some IMGT-functional V segments, including TRBV6-2 and TRBV6-3, could not be distinguished by the 87-base-pair reads and were therefore excluded. Because counts were too low, about 17 rarely observed V segments, including chromosome 9 orphons, were excluded from the earlier analysis of a few hundred of the donors. A few of the identified cytomegalovirus-associated TCR beta chains were confirmed in vitro to be specific for cytomegalovirus antigens. The classifier was reported to diagnose cytomegalovirus status with high specificity and sensitivity in both the original and validation cohorts. Compared with the roughly 710-donor mean, donors in an Asian-associated ancestry cluster had fewer N-insertions in productive TCRs, according to a later genetic analysis.

A word on this clone: The target of this receptor is not known. The record has no base qualities; no much larger clone is one base away.

V loses 5 bases at its end and J loses 7 bases; junction bases beyond the gene matches: 4. The CDR3 runs 12 amino acids, cysteine and phenylalanine included. Only CDR3 DNA is held: 36 bases, read in frame from base 1. CDR1 and CDR2 are drawn from the germline V gene (reference sequence): MNHNY, SVGAGI. The library was built by means of the immunoSEQ multiplex PCR assay. For the multiplex PCR, a mixture combining 60 forward primers for TCR Vbeta segments and 13 reverse primers for TCR Jbeta segments was used. The CDR3 region of rearranged TCR beta genes was amplified from genomic DNA by a multiplex PCR assay. On the Illumina HiSeq System, the amplified TCR beta libraries were sequenced as 87-base-pair reads. Per the original workflow: A later analysis counted tens of millions of unique TCR beta chains across the 666 repertoires, and around 9.9 million of these chains were shared by at least two donors. Raw reads were error-corrected and collapsed into unique sequences with a nearest-neighbor algorithm that merged closely related sequences to remove PCR and sequencing errors. V, D and J gene segments were assigned by aligning CDR3 sequences to IMGT reference sequences. For a sequence to be retained, a match of at least six nucleotides to both a V gene segment and a J gene segment was required. Rearrangements were classified as productive when the CDR3 lacked stop codons and remained in frame with V and J, and all other rearrangements were classified as non-productive. Following IMGT convention, CDR3 was defined as the stretch from the second conserved V-encoded cysteine up to the conserved J-encoded phenylalanine. Sequences without an unambiguous match to a single V gene segment were excluded from the earlier analysis of over 500 of the donors. In an earlier analysis of about 590 of the donors, a V segment was called functional when productive rearrangements were above 56.7%, and segregating when the standard deviation between donors exceeded 5%. A statistical classification framework was built for diagnosing cytomegalovirus status from the catalog of TCR beta chain sequences. V and J gene assignment, in a later analysis, came from comparing TCR nucleotide sequences with IMGT/GENE-DB human TR gene sequences. A later analysis assigned CDR3 sequences and most-parsimonious VDJ recombination scenarios with the TCRdist pipeline. In a later analysis, every TCR beta chain was defined by the combination of its CDR3 amino acid sequence and its V-gene family, and reads without a unique V-gene family were dropped. As a way to deal with suspected cross-contamination and a sequencing artifact, a later analysis dropped over 550 nucleotide sequences that were highly shared and had low generation probability. In a later analysis, a clonal expansion index was calculated for each public chain from normalized within-repertoire ranks of inferred template counts. A later analysis computed generation probabilities with a VDJ recombination model fitted to out-of-frame rearrangements, and checked the results against IGoR. Hypergeometric tests were used in a later analysis to score TCR-TCR, TCR-HLA and TCR-CMV co-occurrence, with a repertoire-size bias correction applied to the TCR pairs. In a later analysis, false discovery rates were estimated by permuting HLA or CMV assignments 20 times. In a later analysis, co-occurring TCRs were grouped with DBSCAN, and TCRdist sequence similarity was added when clustering was performed within HLA-allele-positive subsets. For co-occurrence clustering, repertoires with fewer than 30,000 or more than 120,000 public chains were excluded, along with four to six repertoires with anomalous nucleotide sharing. TCRdb took this table from immuneACCESS and kept in-frame rearrangements with V and J called. Such tables lack part of the clones; where checked against another copy, unresolved V genes explain under half of the gap, and the rest is unexplained. That table furnishes V, J and clone size, whereas the DNA furnished D and trimming. This sample lists 100,000 to 150,000 clones; 80% were detected once. In total, the top ten clones hold approximately 10% of the sample.

The cohort consisted of 600 or so healthy bone marrow donors. At the time of sampling, all cohort members were nominally healthy, though unrecorded immune exposures were likely present. The donor tested CMV seropositive, placing the donor among the 250 to 350 seropositive members of the cohort. A peripheral blood sample was collected from each donor, and TCR beta sequencing was performed on peripheral blood mononuclear cells. Genomic DNA extraction from the blood cell samples was performed with the Qiagen DNeasy Blood Extraction Kit. The source is a man aged 30 to 45 in good health and CMV-seropositive. The chain links TRBV6-6 with TRBJ1-1; 7 nucleotides in the junction match TRBD1. Material: PBMCs. The bases are TGTGCCAGCAGTCTAACAGGGGATGAAGCTTTCTTT. The encoded protein is CASSLTGDEAFF.